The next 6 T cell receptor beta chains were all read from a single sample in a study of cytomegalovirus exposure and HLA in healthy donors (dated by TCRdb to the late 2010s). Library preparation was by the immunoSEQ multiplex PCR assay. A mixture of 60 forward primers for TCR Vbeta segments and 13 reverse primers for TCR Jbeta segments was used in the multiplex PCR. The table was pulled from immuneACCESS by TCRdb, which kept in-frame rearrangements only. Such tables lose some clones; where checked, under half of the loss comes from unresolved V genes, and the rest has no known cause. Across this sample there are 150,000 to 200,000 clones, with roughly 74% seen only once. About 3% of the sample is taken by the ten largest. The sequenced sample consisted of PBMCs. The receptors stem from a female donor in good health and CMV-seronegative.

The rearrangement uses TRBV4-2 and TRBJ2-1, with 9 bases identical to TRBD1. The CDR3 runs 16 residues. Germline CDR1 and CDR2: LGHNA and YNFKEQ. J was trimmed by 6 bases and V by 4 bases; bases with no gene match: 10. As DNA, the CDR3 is TGTGCCAGCAGCCCCCTGACAGGGGGTCGTTCCAATGAGCAGTTCTTC. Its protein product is CASSPLTGGRSNEQFF.

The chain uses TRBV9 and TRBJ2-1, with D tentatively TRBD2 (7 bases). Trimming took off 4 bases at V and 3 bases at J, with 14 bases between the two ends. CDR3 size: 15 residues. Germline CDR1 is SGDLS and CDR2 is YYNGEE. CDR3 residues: CASSSGGGVYNEQFF. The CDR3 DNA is TGTGCCAGCAGCTCTGGAGGGGGGGTCTACAATGAGCAGTTCTTC. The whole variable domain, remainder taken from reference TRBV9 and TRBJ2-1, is DSGVTQTPKHLITATGQRVTLRCSPRSGDLSVYWYQQSLDQGLQFLIQYYNGEERAKGNILERFSAQQFPDLHSELNLSSLELGDSALYFCASSSGGGVYNEQFFGPGTRLTVL.

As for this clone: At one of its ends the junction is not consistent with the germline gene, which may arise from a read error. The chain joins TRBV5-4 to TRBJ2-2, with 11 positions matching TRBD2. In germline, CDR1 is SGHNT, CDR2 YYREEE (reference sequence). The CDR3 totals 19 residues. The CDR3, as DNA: TGTGCCAGCAGCCCCCTAGCGGGAGGCCCGTTCGCGAACACCGGGGAGCCGTTTTTT. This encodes CASSPLAGGPFANTGEPFF.

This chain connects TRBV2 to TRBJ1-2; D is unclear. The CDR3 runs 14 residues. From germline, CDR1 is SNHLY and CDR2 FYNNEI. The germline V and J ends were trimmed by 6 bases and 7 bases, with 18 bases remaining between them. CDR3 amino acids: CASSESSYPTGYTF. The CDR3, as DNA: TGTGCCAGCAGCGAATCATCCTACCCTACTGGCTACACCTTC.

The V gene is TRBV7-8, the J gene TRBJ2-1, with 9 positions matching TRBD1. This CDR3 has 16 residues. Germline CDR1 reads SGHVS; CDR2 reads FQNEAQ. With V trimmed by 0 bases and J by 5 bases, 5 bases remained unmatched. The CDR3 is CASSLAGTGYNNEQFF. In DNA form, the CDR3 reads TGTGCCAGCAGCTTAGCCGGGACAGGGTATAACAATGAGCAGTTCTTC.

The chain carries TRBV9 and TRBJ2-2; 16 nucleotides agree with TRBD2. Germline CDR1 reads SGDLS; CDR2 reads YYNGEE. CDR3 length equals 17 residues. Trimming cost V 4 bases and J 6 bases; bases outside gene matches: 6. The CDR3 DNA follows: TGTGCCAGCAGCCTCCTGGGACTAGCGGGAGGGGCCGGGGAGCTGTTTTTT. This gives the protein CASSLLGLAGGAGELFF.